The source of this T cell receptor beta chain is a study of patients and donors after allogeneic stem cell transplantation. This clonotype has at least ten counts. Per germline, CDR1 MDHEN and CDR2 SYDVKM. CDR3 length: 15 amino acids. V trimming: 4 bases; J trimming: 2 bases; junction bases outside the gene matches: 6. TCRdb used MiXCR to reprocess the RT-PCR reads, holding one entry per CDR3 protein. Of about 960,000 distinct CDR3 sequences in the sample, under 20% were seen once. This sequence was found in a human donor who was either an allogeneic HSCT recipient or a stem cell or donor lymphocyte infusion donor (not recorded which). It is not recorded whose cells these are; they may come from a transplant donor. This sequence joins TRBV28 and TRBJ2-7, with TRBD1 identical over 9 bases. Input material: blood, either unsorted or a sorted T cell fraction (not recorded which). CDR3 amino acids: CASSYSGTGPYEQYF. CDR3 DNA sequence: TGTGCCAGCAGTTACAGCGGGACAGGGCCCTACGAGCAGTACTTC.